This T cell receptor beta chain was obtained from a study of Ad26.COV2.S vaccination and SARS-CoV-2 variants. Note on this clone: Its cognate antigen is unknown.

Data came from immunoSEQ multiplex PCR; TCRdb stores just in-frame clones and leaves some out. Among around 100,000 clones listed, around 82% were seen once. CDR1 is SGDLS, CDR2 YYNGEE, per germline. This CDR3 has 14 amino acids. With V trimmed by 4 bases and J by 4 bases, 6 bases remained unmatched. Study results and caveats: Relative to placebo recipients, vaccine recipients exhibited elevated spike-specific TCR breadth. Measurements of TCR breadth and depth may have given underestimates of the total T cell responses. Breadth of non-spike TCRs did not differ between vaccinees and placebo recipients.

The source material was peripheral blood, sampled after recovery from COVID-19. The chain carries TRBV9 and TRBJ1-2, with 8 positions matching TRBD1. This sequence originates from a human donor who had recovered from COVID-19. CDR3 sequence (DNA): TGTGCCAGCAGCTCCCGGGACAGGTTCTATGGCTACACCTTC. Encoded protein: CASSSRDRFYGYTF.